The 16 T cell receptor beta chains in this list originate from one sample, sequenced in a study of naive and memory T cell subsets. Two oligonucleotides, mixed equimolar, formed the beta constant-region primer covering TRBC1 and TRBC2. TCRdb reprocessed the UMI-ligation and nested PCR reads via MiXCR and lists one record per CDR3 protein. The table records 70,000 to 95,000 distinct CDR3 sequences, about 7% of them present only once. Sequenced input: central memory CD4+ T cells from blood. These receptors were obtained from a human donor in good health.

This clonotype was picked up many times. In nucleotides, the CDR3 is TGTGCCAGCAGGGCCTGGAGGGTAAGCTACAATGAGCAGTTCTTC. It translates to CASRAWRVSYNEQFF. J is TRBJ2-1 and V is TRBV6-2 or TRBV6-3, with TRBD2 as a possible D gene (6 bases). This CDR3 is built from 15 residues. From germline, CDR1 is MNHEY and CDR2 SVGEGT. Between the trimmed V and J ends, which lost 6 bases and 3 bases, there was a span of 15 bases.

V and J are TRBV6-2 or TRBV6-3 and TRBJ2-6; 7 bases line up with TRBD1. V lost 4 bases, J lost 0 bases, and 6 bases stayed unmatched. Germline V gene data show CDR1 as MNHEY and CDR2 as SVGEGT. CDR3 length equals 17 residues. CDR3 residues: CASSLRGPASGANVLTF. CDR3 nucleotide sequence: TGTGCCAGCAGTTTGAGGGGGCCTGCCTCTGGGGCCAACGTCCTGACTTTC.

This clonotype was recorded at least ten times. The chain couples TRBV7-2 to TRBJ2-7; tentative D call: TRBD1 (6 bases). There are 15 residues in the CDR3. Trimming left V 4 bases short and J 0 bases short, with 13 bases between. From germline, CDR1 is SGHTA and CDR2 FQGNSA. Written as DNA, the CDR3 is TGTGCCAGCAGCTATCACCAGGGACACTCCTACGAGCAGTACTTC. Translating it yields CASSYHQGHSYEQYF.

The genes are TRBV12-3 or TRBV12-4 and TRBJ2-5, with 12 bases aligning to TRBD2. The CDR3 length is 18 residues. The V and J ends lost 3 bases and 5 bases, in that order; junction bases with no gene match: 13. The CDR3: CASSFILTSGGPGETQYF. The CDR3 DNA is TGTGCCAGCAGTTTTATCCTTACTAGCGGGGGGCCGGGGGAGACCCAGTACTTC.

This sequence joins TRBV19 and TRBJ1-4, with no clear D. Looked up from germline, CDR1 is LNHDA and CDR2 is SQIVND (reference sequence). V lost 7 bases and J 8 bases, leaving 14 bases between the germline ends. The CDR3 consists of 13 residues. CDR3 in amino acids: CASNRQVQEKLFF. The DNA for the CDR3 is TGTGCCAGTAACCGGCAGGTCCAGGAAAAACTGTTTTTT.

Comments on this clonotype: A read error may be the cause here, since a much bigger clone is one base away. This chain connects TRBV12-3 or TRBV12-4 to TRBJ2-7, with 13 bases aligning to TRBD2. CDR3 length equals 14 residues. CDR3 sequence (DNA): TGTTCCAGCCGGACTAGCGGGGGTTCCTACGAGCAGTACTTC. Protein product: CSSRTSGGSYEQYF.

The table lists this clonotype with many counts. CDR3 bases: TGCGCCAGCAGCCTGAGCGGGAGTTACTACAATGAGCAGTTCTTC. Residues: CASSLSGSYYNEQFF. V usage is TRBV4-3 and J usage is TRBJ2-1; the match to TRBD2 covers 8 bases. There are 15 residues in the CDR3. V lost 4 bases and J lost 3; bases outside the gene matches: 5. Germline V CDR1 and CDR2: LGHNA, YSLEER.

This clonotype has more than one count but fewer than ten. The chain carries TRBV7-9 and TRBJ2-1, with D perhaps assigned TRBD1 or TRBD2 (5 bases each). The CDR3 totals 14 residues. Per the germline V gene, CDR1 is SEHNR and CDR2 is FQNEAQ (reference sequence). The V end was cut by 6 bases, the J end by 1 base, with 10 bases between. CDR3 in amino acids: CASRRDGSYNEQFF. In DNA, the CDR3 is TGTGCCAGCAGACGGGACGGATCCTACAATGAGCAGTTCTTC.

This clonotype was recorded many times. The CDR3 protein is CSASLQGKGYGYTF. CDR3 nucleotide sequence: TGCAGTGCTAGCCTTCAGGGAAAGGGCTATGGCTACACCTTC. This sequence joins TRBV20-1 and TRBJ1-2; maybe TRBD1 (5 bases). Trimming cost V 3 bases and J 4 bases, with 15 bases left between them. Germline CDR1 and CDR2: DFQATT and SNEGSKA (reference sequence). The CDR3 spans 14 residues.

This clonotype was observed many times. The chain recombines TRBV12-3 or TRBV12-4 with TRBJ2-1; 7 bases agree with TRBD1. Trimming took 6 bases from V and 8 from J; bases not matched to a gene: 13. The CDR3 length is 15 residues. The chain's CDR3 is CASSFNRGPKDEQFF. The CDR3 coding sequence is TGTGCCAGCAGCTTTAACAGGGGCCCTAAGGATGAGCAGTTCTTC.

Ten or more counts support this clonotype. The chain employs TRBV7-2 and TRBJ1-6; the D is unclear. V was shortened by 2 bases and J by 7 bases, with 12 bases between the two germline ends. The germline V gene encodes CDR1 SGHTA and CDR2 FQGNSA. The CDR3 is 15 amino acids. In nucleotides, the CDR3 is TGTGCCAGCAGCTTATCGGCAGGTTTAAATTCACCCCTCCACTTT. Translating gives CASSLSAGLNSPLHF.

This clonotype was seen at least ten times. The chain combines TRBV24-1 with TRBJ1-1; D is undetermined. CDR3 size: 13 residues. The germline V and J ends were trimmed by 10 bases and 0 bases, with 11 bases remaining between them. CDR1 and CDR2 from the germline V gene are KGHDR and SFDVKD. CDR3 nucleotide sequence: TGTGCCACGCGAGACACGGTGAACACTGAAGCTTTCTTT. It is translated as CATRDTVNTEAFF.

This clonotype appeared many times. J is TRBJ1-6 and V is TRBV27; 7 bases match TRBD1. Germline CDR1 MNHEY, CDR2 SMNVEV (reference sequence). V shed 7 bases and J 9 bases; nucleotides not matched to a gene: 12. This CDR3 comprises 15 residues. CDR3 region: CASNGSRGARSPLHF. Written as DNA, the CDR3 is TGTGCCAGCAATGGGTCCAGGGGGGCGCGTTCACCCCTCCACTTT.

V gene TRBV28 combines with J gene TRBJ2-7; the D gene could be TRBD1 or TRBD2 (6 bases each). Per the germline V gene, CDR1 is MDHEN and CDR2 is SYDVKM. Trimming left V 3 bases short and J 4 bases short, with 16 bases between. The CDR3 is 15 amino acids. CDR3 DNA: TGTGCCAGCAGTTTGGGGGGCGGAGGCGGTTACGAGCAGTACTTC. Translated: CASSLGGGGGYEQYF. Variable domain in full (rest from reference TRBV28 and TRBJ2-7): DVKVTQSSRYLVKRTGEKVFLECVQDMDHENMFWYRQDPGLGLRLIYFSYDVKMKEKGDIPEGYSVSREKKERFSLILESASTNQTSMYLCASSLGGGGGYEQYFGPGTRLTVT.

In this sample, this clonotype turned up many times. The genes are TRBV5-5 and TRBJ1-5; D gene unclear. The CDR3 is 12 residues long. In germline, CDR1 is SGHKS, CDR2 YYEKEE (reference sequence). V gave up 3 bases and J gave up 9 bases, with 10 bases separating them. CDR3 nucleotides: TGTGCCAGCAGCTCGCTCAGTTCGCCCCAGCATTTT. Translation: CASSSLSSPQHF.

This clonotype was seen ten or more times. The V call is TRBV6-1, the J call TRBJ1-1, with no clear D. Germline lookup yields CDR1 MNHNS and CDR2 SASEGT. V shed 4 bases and J shed 1 base, with 10 bases lying between them. CDR3 length equals 14 residues. The CDR3 loop is CASSGGKGNTEAFF. The CDR3 coding sequence is TGTGCCAGCAGTGGAGGTAAGGGGAACACTGAAGCTTTCTTT.